The present T cell receptor (beta chain) was sequenced within a study of human T cells and chemical hapten exposure. The wider study: Sensitization used 2% DPC on around 2 cm by around 2 cm upper inner arm skin.

V shed 0 bases and J 3 bases; nucleotides not matched to a gene: 2. The germline gives CDR1 MNHEY, CDR2 SVGAGI. The length of the CDR3 is 15 residues. The sample holds a few counts of this clonotype. The antigen is unknown. Whole-study findings and limits: Controls formed significantly fewer large CDR3 similarity clusters than expanded TCRs did.

Stated time point: patch test 2, 6 weeks after DPC sensitization. Treatment given: therapeutic diphenylcyclopropenone sensitization with weekly scalp DPC. Alopecia patients deemed DPC-suitable, aged 18 to 70, excluding pregnancy. Single cDNA molecules in the library carried unique molecular identifiers attached during preparation. TCRdb itself ran the RACE reads through MiXCR, one entry per CDR3 protein. Of just over 350,000 distinct CDR3 sequences detected, roughly 6% appear once; the ten largest clones hold 4.5% to 6%. The sample consisted of whole blood, taken in connection with sensitization to the hapten diphenylcyclopropenone (DPC). This clonotype was obtained from a woman aged 18 to 35 with alopecia areata. Some clones in this sample may be carry-over from other donors' samples. The chain links TRBV6-5 to TRBJ2-1; TRBD1 matches at 7 bases. The DNA for the CDR3 is TGTGCCAGCAGTTACTCGACAGGGAACTACAATGAGCAGTTCTTC. It is translated as CASSYSTGNYNEQFF.